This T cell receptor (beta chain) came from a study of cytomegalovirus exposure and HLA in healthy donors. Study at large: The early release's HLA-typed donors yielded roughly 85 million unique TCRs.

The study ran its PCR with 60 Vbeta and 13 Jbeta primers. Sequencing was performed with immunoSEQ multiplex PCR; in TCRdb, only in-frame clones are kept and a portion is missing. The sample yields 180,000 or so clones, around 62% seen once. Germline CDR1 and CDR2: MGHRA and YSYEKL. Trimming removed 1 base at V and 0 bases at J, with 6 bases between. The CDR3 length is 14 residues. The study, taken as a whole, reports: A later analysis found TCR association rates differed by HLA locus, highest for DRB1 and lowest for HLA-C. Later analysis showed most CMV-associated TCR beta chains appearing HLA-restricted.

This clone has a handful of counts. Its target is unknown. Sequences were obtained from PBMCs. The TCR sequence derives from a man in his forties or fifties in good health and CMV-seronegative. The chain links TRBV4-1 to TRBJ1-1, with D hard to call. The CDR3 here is CASSQGGLNTEAFF. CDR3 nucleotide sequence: TGCGCCAGCAGCCAAGGTGGGCTGAACACTGAAGCTTTCTTT.